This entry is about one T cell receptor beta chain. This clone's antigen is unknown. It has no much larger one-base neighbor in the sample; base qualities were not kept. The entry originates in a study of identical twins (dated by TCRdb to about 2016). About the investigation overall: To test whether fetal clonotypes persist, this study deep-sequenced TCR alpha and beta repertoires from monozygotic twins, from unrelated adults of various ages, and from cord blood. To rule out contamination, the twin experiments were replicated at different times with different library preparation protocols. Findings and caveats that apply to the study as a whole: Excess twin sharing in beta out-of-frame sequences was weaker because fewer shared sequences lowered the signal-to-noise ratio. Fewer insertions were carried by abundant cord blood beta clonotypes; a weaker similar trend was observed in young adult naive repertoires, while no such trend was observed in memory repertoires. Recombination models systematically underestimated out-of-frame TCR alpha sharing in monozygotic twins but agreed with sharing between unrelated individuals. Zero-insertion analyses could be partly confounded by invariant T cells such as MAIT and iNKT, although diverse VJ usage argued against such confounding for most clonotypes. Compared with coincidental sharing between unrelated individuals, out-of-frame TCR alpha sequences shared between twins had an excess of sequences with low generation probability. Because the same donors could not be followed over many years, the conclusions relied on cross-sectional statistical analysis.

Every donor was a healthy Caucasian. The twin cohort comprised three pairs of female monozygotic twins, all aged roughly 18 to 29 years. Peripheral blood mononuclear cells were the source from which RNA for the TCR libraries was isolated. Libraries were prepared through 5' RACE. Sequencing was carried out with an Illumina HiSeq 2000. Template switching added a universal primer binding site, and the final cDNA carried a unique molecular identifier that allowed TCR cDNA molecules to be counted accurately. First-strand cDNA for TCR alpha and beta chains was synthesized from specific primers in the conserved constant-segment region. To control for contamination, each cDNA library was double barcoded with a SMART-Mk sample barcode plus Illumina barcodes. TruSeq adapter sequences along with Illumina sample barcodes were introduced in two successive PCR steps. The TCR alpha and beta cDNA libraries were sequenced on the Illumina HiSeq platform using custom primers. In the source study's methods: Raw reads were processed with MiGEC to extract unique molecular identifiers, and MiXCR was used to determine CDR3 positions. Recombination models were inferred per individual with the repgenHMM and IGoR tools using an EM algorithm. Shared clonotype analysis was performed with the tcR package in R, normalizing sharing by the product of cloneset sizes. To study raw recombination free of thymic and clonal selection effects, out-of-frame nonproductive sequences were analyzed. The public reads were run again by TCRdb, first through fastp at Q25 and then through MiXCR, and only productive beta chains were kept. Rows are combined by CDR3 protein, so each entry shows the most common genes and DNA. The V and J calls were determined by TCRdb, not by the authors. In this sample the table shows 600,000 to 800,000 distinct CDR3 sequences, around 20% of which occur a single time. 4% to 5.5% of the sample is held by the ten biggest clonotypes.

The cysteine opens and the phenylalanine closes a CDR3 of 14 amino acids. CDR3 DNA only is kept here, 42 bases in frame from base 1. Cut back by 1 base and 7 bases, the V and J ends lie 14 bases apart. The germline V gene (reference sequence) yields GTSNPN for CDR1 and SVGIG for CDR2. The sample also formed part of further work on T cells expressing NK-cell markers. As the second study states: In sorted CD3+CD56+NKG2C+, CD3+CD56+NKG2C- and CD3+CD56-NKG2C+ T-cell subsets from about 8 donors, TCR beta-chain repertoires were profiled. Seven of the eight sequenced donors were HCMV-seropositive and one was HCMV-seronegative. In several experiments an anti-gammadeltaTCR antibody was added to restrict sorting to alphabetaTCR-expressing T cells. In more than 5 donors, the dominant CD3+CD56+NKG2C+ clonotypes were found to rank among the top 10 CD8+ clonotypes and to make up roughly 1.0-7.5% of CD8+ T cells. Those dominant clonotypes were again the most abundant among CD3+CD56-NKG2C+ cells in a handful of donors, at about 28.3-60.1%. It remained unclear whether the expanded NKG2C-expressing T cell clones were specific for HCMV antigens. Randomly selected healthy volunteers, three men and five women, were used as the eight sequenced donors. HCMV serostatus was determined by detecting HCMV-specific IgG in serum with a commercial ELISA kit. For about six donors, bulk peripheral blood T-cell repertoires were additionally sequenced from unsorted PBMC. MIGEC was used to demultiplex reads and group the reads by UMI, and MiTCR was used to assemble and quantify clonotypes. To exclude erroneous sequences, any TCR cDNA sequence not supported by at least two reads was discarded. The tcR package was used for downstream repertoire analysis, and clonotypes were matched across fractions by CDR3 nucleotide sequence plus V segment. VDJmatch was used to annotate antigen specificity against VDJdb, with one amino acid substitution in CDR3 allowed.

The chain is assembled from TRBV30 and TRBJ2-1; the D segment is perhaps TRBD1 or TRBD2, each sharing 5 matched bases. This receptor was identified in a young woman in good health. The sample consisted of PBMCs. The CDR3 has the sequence CAWSAGPNRNEQFF. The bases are TGTGCCTGGAGTGCGGGACCCAACCGGAATGAGCAGTTCTTC.